This paragraph covers one T cell receptor beta chain sequence. Its antigen is still unknown. This sample stems from a study of regulatory dendritic cells for organ transplantation. Study-level points and caveats: Naive CD4+ and CD8+ repertoires were highly diverse; memory CD8+ was most oligoclonal.

The protocol was immunoSEQ multiplex PCR, while the TCRdb copy is restricted to in-frame clones and leaves out a portion. Of some 29,000 clones in the sample, about three quarters were seen once. V trimming: 5 bases; J trimming: 6 bases; junction bases outside the gene matches: 12. The CDR3 has 16 amino acids. The germline gives CDR1 SGHTA, CDR2 FQGTGA. This TCR was recovered from a human donor in good health. The chain recombines TRBV7-3 with TRBJ2-1; the match to TRBD2 covers 8 bases. The sample consisted of memory CD4+ T cells from blood. This sample's subset: CD45RO+ memory T cells. The CDR3 DNA follows: TGTGCCAGCAGCCTATTGTCCGGGGGGGTAGTCAATGAGCAGTTCTTC. Its translation: CASSLLSGGVVNEQFF.